This passage covers 4 T cell receptor beta chains from one sample sequenced in a study of blood T cell repertoires in COVID-19. Data came from immunoSEQ multiplex PCR; TCRdb stores just in-frame clones and leaves some out. The table includes about 43,000 clones, 83% detected once. The sample comprised peripheral blood. These receptors all stem from a man older than 75 in a cohort sampled during active COVID-19.

The CDR3 DNA is TGTGCCAGCAACCAAGACGACAGGGGGCAGTATGGCTACACCTTC. Amino acids: CASNQDDRGQYGYTF. The rearrangement joins TRBV6-5 to TRBJ1-2; 10 bases map to TRBD1. Germline V CDR1 and CDR2: MNHEY, SVGAGI. CDR3 length equals 15 residues. Trimming at V came to 7 bases and at J to 5 bases, leaving 10 bases not matched to a gene.

The rearrangement joins TRBV28 to TRBJ1-4, with TRBD1 matching over 10 bases. The germline V gene encodes CDR1 MDHEN and CDR2 SYDVKM. This CDR3 region has 16 residues. J was trimmed by 8 bases and V by 5 bases; bases with no gene match: 11. The CDR3, as DNA: TGTGCCAGCAGTCCGGGACAGGGGATTATGGTGGAAAAACTGTTTTTT. Amino acids: CASSPGQGIMVEKLFF.

The chain joins TRBV5-1 to TRBJ2-1; 10 bases fit TRBD2. Germline V CDR1 and CDR2: SGHRS, YFSETQ. The V segment lost 0 bases and the J segment 6 bases; nucleotides outside the gene matches: 3. There are 15 residues in the CDR3. As DNA, the CDR3 is TGCGCCAGCAGCTTGGAAGCGGGGGGGCCCAATGAGCAGTTCTTC. Translation gives CASSLEAGGPNEQFF.

V usage is TRBV2 and J usage is TRBJ1-5, with TRBD1 identical over 9 bases. J was trimmed by 6 bases and V by 6 bases; bases with no gene match: 0. This CDR3 contains 12 residues. CDR1 is SNHLY and CDR2 is FYNNEI in the germline V gene. CDR3 DNA sequence: TGTGCCAGCAGGGACAGGGGTCAGCCCCAGCATTTT. Its protein is CASRDRGQPQHF.